Detailed here is one T cell receptor beta chain. These data are taken from a study of blood T cell repertoires in COVID-19. Study context: The origin of the acute and convalescent COVID-19 samples was the United States, Italy and Spain. PBMCs, B-cell-depleted T cells, or T cells were the source of the cDNA or gDNA that made up the material.

CDR1 and CDR2 from the germline V gene are MNHEY and SVGAGI. The CDR3 covers 11 residues. The ends were cut back, 5 bases at V and 4 bases at J, with 5 bases in the middle. Per the original methods: Amplifying reference gene primers gave estimates of nucleated cell counts. Assay used: immunoSEQ multiplex PCR; TCRdb lists only in-frame clones, some missing. Clonal size and the V and J genes are those of that table, whereas D and trimming came from the DNA. The sample contains over 200,000 clones, about 84% of which appear only once. This chain links TRBV6-5 with TRBJ1-2; no clear D gene. The clonotype comes from an elderly woman with acute or convalescent COVID-19. Sequences were obtained from peripheral blood. The CDR3 sequence: CASSNTYGYTF. CDR3 in DNA: TGTGCCAGCAGTAACACCTATGGCTACACCTTC.